This TCR beta chain was found in a study of CD8 T cells in Susac syndrome. A quantity of about 0.5 to 1 ug RNA underwent reverse transcription using random hexamers. Amplification of TCR beta CDR3 spanned 54 Vbeta and 13 Jbeta via immunoSEQ multiplex PCR. Each CDR3 protein gets one entry after TCRdb re-called the immunoSEQ multiplex PCR reads with MiXCR. The sample comprises approximately 300,000 distinct CDR3 sequences, around 89% of which are singletons, and around 0.18% rests with the top ten. High-throughput TCR beta sequencing covered peripheral CD8+ and CD4+ T cells. The multiple sclerosis control cohort comprised treatment-naive individuals presenting with stable or active relapsing-remitting disease. The CD8+ and CD4+ T cells were negatively isolated, with the TEMRA cells enriched by FACS. Germline V gene lookup returns CDR1 SQVTM and CDR2 ANQGSEA. With 2 bases removed from V and 0 bases from J, the gap between germline ends came to 9 bases. The CDR3 spans 14 residues.

The sample consisted of CD8+ T cells from PBMCs. The chain recombines TRBV29-1 with TRBJ2-3, with D perhaps TRBD2 (6 bases). This receptor was taken from a human donor with multiple sclerosis. The CDR3 sequence: CSVERDFSTDTQYF. The CDR3 nucleotides are TGCAGCGTTGAACGGGACTTCAGCACAGATACGCAGTATTTT.